The T cell receptor (beta chain) under discussion was sequenced for a study of blood T cell repertoires in COVID-19. Study in general: Acute-phase and convalescent COVID-19 samples originated in the United States, Italy and Spain. PBMCs, B-cell-depleted T cells, or T cells provided the cDNA or gDNA that made up the material.

Trimming left V 8 bases short and J 9 bases short, with 16 bases between. The CDR3 covers 12 residues. Germline loops: CDR1 SNHLY, CDR2 FYNNEI. Some clones are missing from TCRdb's copy, which holds only in-frame ones; the method was immunoSEQ multiplex PCR. The table includes nearly 350,000 clones, 85% to 90% detected once. This clone has only a few counts. The Seattle patients, enrolled during active infection, were followed longitudinally. The chain employs TRBV2 and TRBJ1-2, with D uncertain. This TCR was sampled from a woman between 70 and 85 years old with COVID-19, enrolled during active disease. The sample consisted of peripheral blood. The CDR3 coding sequence is TGTGCCAGCGCCCAGGAACGTAAGAGCTACACCTTC. The encoded protein is CASAQERKSYTF.